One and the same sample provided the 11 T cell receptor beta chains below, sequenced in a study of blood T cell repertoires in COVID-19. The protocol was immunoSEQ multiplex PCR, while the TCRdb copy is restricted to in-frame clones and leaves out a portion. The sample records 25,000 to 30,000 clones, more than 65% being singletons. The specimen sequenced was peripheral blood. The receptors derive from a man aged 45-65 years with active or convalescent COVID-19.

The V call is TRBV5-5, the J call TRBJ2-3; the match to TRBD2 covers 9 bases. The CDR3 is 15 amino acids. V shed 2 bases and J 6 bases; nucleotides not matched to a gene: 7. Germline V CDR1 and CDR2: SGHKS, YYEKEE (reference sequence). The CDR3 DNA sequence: TGTGCCAGCAGCTTATTAGCGGGAGAACTTGATACGCAGTATTTT. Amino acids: CASSLLAGELDTQYF.

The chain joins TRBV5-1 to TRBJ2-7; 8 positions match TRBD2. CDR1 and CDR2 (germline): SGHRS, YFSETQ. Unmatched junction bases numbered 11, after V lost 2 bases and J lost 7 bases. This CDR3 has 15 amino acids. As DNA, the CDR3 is TGCGCCAGCAGCTTTACCGGGGGGGATTTTGGGGAGCAGTACTTC. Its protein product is CASSFTGGDFGEQYF.

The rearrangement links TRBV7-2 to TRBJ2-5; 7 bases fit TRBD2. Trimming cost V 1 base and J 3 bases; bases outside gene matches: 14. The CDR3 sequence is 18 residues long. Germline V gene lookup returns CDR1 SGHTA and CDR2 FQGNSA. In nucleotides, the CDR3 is TGTGCCAGCAGCTTAGAGGTATGGGCTAGCGGAGACAAAGAGACCCAGTACTTC. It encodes CASSLEVWASGDKETQYF.

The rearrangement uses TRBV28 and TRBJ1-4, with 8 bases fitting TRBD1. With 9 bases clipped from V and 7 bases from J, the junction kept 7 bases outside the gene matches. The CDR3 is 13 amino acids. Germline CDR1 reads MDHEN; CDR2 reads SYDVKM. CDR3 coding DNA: TGTGCCAGTAGGACAGGGCCTATTGAAAAACTGTTTTTT. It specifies CASRTGPIEKLFF. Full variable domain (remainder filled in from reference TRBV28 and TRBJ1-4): DVKVTQSSRYLVKRTGEKVFLECVQDMDHENMFWYRQDPGLGLRLIYFSYDVKMKEKGDIPEGYSVSREKKERFSLILESASTNQTSMYLCASRTGPIEKLFFGSGTQLSVL.

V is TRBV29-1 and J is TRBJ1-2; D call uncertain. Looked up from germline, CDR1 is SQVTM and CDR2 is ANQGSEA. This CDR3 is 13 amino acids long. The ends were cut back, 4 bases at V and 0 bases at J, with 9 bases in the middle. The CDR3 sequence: CSVGIIANYGYTF. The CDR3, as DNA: TGCAGCGTTGGTATTATAGCTAACTATGGCTACACCTTC.

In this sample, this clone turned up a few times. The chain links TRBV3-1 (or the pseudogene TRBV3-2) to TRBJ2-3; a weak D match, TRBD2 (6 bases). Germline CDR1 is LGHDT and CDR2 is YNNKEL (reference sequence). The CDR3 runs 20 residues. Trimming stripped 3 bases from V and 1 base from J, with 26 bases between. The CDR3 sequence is CASSQTDAGSGRWGTDTQYF. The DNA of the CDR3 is TGTGCCAGCAGCCAGACTGATGCCGGGTCCGGGAGATGGGGCACAGATACGCAGTATTTT.

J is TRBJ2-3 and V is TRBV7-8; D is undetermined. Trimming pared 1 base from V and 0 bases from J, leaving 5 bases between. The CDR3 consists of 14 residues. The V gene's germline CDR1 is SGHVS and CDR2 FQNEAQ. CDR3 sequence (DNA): TGTGCCAGCAGCTTAGGGGCAAGCACAGATACGCAGTATTTT. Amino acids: CASSLGASTDTQYF.

CDR3 protein: CASSFAGGETQYF. The DNA for the CDR3 is TGTGCCAGCAGCTTCGCAGGGGGGGAGACCCAGTACTTC. The rearrangement uses TRBV7-2 and TRBJ2-5; D perhaps matches TRBD1 (7 bases). This CDR3 contains 13 residues. Germline assignment: CDR1 SGHTA and CDR2 FQGNSA. The V and J ends lost 3 bases and 5 bases respectively, with 10 bases between them. Complete variable domain (other parts from reference TRBV7-2 and TRBJ2-5): GAGVSQSPSNKVTEKGKDVELRCDPISGHTALYWYRQSLGQGLEFLIYFQGNSAPDKSGLPSDRFSAERTGGSVSTLTIQRTQQEDSAVYLCASSFAGGETQYFGPGTRLLVL.

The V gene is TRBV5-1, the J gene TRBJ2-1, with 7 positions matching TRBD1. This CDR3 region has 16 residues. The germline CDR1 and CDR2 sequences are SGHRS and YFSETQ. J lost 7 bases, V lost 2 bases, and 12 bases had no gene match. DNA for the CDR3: TGCGCCAGCAGCTTACCCGGGACAGCAATTATAAATGAGCAGTTCTTC. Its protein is CASSLPGTAIINEQFF.

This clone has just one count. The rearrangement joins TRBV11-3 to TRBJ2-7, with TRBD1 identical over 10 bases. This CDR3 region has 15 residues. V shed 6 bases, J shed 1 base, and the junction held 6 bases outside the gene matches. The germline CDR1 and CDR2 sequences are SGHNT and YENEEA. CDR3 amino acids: CASSLDRGLSYEQYF. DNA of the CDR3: TGTGCCAGCAGTCTTGACAGGGGGCTATCCTACGAGCAGTACTTC.

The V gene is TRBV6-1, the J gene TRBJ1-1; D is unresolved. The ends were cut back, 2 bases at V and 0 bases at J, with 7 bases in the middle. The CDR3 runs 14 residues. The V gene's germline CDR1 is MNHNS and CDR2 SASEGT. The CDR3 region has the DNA TGTGCCAGCAGTGAAAGACGGGTGAACACTGAAGCTTTCTTT. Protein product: CASSERRVNTEAFF.